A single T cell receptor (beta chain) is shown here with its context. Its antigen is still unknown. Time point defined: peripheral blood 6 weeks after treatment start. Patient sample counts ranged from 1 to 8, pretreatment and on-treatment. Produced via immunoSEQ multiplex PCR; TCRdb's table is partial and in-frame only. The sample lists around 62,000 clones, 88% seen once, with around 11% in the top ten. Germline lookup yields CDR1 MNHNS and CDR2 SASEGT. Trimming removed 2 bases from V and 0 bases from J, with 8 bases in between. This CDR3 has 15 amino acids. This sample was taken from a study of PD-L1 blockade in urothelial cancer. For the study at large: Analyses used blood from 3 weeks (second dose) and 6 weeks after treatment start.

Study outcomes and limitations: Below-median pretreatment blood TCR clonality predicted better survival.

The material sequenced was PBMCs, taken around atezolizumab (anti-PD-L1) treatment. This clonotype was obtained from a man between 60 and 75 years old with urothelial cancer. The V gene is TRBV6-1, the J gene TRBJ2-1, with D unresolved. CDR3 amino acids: CASSEPGSSYNEQFF. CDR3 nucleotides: TGTGCCAGCAGTGAACCCGGTAGCTCCTACAATGAGCAGTTCTTC.